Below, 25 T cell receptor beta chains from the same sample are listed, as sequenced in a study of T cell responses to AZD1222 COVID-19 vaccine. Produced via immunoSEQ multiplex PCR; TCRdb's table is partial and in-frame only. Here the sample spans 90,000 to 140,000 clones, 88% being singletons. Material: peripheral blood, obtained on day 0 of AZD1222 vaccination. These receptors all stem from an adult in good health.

DNA of the CDR3: TGTGCCACCAGCAGAGACCCCCCTGGGGGGGATTCACCCCTCCACTTT. Translation: CATSRDPPGGDSPLHF. The chain carries TRBV15 and TRBJ1-6; D possibly corresponds to TRBD1 (5 bases). The CDR3 spans 16 residues. Germline CDR1 is LNHNV and CDR2 is YYDKDF (reference sequence). V lost 0 bases and J 8 bases, leaving 14 bases between the germline ends.

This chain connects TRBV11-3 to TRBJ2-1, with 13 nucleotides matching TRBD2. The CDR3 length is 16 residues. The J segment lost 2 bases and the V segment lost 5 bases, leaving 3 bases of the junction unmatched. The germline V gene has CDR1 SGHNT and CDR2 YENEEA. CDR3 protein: CASSAGTSGTYNEQFF. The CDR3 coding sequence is TGTGCCAGCAGCGCTGGGACTAGCGGGACCTACAATGAGCAGTTCTTC. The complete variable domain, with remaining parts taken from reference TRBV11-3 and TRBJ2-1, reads EAGVVQSPRYKIIEKKQPVAFWCNPISGHNTLYWYLQNLGQGPELLIRYENEEAVDDSQLPKDRFSAERLKGVDSTLKIQPAELGDSAVYLCASSAGTSGTYNEQFFGPGTRLTVL.

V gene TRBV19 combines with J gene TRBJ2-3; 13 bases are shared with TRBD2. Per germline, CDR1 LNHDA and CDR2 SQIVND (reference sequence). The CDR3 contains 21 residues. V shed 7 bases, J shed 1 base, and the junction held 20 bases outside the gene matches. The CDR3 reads CASTPGALGLAGPGGTDTQYF. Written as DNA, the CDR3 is TGTGCCAGTACCCCGGGGGCTTTGGGACTAGCGGGACCCGGGGGCACAGATACGCAGTATTTT.

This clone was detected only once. In DNA form, the CDR3 reads TGTGCCTCTATCGCCACGGGTGGCGGCTACACCTTC. Its protein product is CASIATGGGYTF. This sequence joins TRBV30 and TRBJ1-2; D ambiguous. This CDR3 has 12 amino acids. The germline CDR1 and CDR2 sequences are GTSNPN and SVGIG (reference sequence). V lost 7 bases and J lost 8, with 17 bases in between.

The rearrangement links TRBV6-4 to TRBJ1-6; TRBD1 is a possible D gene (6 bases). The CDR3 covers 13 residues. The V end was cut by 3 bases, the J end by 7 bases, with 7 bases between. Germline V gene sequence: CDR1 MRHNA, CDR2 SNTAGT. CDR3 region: CASSEGGNSPLHF. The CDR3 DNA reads TGTGCCAGCAGTGAAGGGGGGAATTCACCCCTCCACTTT.

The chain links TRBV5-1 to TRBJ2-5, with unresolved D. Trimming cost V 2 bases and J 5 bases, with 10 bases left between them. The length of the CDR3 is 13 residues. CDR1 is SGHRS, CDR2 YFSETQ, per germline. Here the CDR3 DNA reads TGCGCCAGCAGCTTATCTAGATTGGAGACCCAGTACTTC. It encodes CASSLSRLETQYF. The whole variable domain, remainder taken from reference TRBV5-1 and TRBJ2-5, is KAGVTQTPRYLIKTRGQQVTLSCSPISGHRSVSWYQQTPGQGLQFLFEYFSETQRNKGNFPGRFSGRQFSNSRSEMNVSTLELGDSALYLCASSLSRLETQYFGPGTRLLVL.

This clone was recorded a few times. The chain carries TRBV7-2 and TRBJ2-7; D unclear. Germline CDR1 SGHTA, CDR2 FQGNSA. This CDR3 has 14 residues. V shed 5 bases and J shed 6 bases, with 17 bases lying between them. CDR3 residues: CASSPLAPKGEQYF. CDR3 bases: TGTGCCAGCAGCCCCCTGGCGCCCAAGGGCGAGCAGTACTTC.

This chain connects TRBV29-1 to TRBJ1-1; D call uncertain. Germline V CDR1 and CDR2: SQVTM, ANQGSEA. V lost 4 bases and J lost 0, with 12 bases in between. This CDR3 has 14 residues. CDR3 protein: CSVARAMMNTEAFF. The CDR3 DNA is TGCAGCGTTGCAAGGGCTATGATGAACACTGAAGCTTTCTTT.

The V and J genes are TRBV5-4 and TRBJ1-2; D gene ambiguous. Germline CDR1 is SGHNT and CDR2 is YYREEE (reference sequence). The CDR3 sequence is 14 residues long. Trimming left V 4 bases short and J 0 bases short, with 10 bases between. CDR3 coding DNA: TGTGCCAGCAGCGCTGCAGAGACTAACTATGGCTACACCTTC. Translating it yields CASSAAETNYGYTF.

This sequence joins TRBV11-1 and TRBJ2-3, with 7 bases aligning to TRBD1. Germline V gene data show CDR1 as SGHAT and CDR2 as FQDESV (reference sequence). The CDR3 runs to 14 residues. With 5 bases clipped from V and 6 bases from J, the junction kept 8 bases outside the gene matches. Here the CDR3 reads CASSPDRVFDTQYF. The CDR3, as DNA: TGTGCCAGCAGCCCTGACAGGGTTTTCGATACGCAGTATTTT.

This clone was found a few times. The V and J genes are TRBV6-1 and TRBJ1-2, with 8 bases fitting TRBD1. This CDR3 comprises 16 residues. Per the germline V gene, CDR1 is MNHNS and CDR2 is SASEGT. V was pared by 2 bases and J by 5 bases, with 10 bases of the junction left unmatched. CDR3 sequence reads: CASSEFWTGINYGYTF. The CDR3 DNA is TGTGCCAGCAGTGAATTTTGGACAGGGATTAATTATGGCTACACCTTC.

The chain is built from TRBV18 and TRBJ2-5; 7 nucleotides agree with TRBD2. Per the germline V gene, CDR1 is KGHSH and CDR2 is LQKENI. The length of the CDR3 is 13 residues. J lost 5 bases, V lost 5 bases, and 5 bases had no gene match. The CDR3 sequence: CASSAAGFETQYF. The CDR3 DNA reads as TGTGCCAGCTCAGCAGCGGGGTTTGAGACCCAGTACTTC.

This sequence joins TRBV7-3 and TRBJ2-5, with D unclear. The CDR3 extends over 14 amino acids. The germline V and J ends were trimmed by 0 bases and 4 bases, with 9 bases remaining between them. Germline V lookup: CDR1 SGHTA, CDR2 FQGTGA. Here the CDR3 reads CASSLTPVPETQYF. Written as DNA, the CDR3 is TGTGCCAGCAGCTTAACGCCGGTTCCAGAGACCCAGTACTTC.

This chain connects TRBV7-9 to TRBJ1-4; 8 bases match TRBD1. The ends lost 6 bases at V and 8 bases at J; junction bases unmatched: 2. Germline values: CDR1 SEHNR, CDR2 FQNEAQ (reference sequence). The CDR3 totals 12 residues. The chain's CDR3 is CASSRQGEKLFF. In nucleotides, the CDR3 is TGTGCCAGCAGTCGACAGGGGGAAAAACTGTTTTTT. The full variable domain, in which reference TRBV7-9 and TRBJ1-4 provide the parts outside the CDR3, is DTGVSQNPRHKITKRGQNVTFRCDPISEHNRLYWYRQTLGQGPEFLTYFQNEAQLEKSRLLSDRFSAERPKGSFSTLEIQRTEQGDSAMYLCASSRQGEKLFFGSGTQLSVL.

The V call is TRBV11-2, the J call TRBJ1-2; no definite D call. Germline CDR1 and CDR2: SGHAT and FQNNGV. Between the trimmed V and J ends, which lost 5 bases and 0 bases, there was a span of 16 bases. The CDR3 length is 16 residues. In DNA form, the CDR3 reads TGTGCCAGCAGCCATTTCCGACGGCTCGCTAACTATGGCTACACCTTC. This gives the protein CASSHFRRLANYGYTF.

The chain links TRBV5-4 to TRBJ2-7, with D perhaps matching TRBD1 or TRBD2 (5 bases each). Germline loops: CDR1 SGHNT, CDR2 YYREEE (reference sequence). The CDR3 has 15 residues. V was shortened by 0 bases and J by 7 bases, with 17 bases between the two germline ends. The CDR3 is CASSLVGTTSGEQYF. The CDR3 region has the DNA TGTGCCAGCAGCTTGGTAGGGACCACCTCGGGGGAGCAGTACTTC.

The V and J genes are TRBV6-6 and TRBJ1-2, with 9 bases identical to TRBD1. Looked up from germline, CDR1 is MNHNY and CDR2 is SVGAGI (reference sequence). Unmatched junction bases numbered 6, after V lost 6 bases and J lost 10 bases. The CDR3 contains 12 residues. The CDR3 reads CASRPGQGSYTF. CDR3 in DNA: TGTGCCAGCAGGCCGGGACAGGGATCCTACACCTTC.

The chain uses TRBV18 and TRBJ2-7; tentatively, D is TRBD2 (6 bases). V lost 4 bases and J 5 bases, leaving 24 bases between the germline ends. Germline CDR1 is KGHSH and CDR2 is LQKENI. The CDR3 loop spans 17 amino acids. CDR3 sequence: CASSLLSQGGPDDEQYF. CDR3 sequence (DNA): TGTGCCAGCTCACTATTATCGCAAGGAGGGCCCGACGACGAGCAGTACTTC.

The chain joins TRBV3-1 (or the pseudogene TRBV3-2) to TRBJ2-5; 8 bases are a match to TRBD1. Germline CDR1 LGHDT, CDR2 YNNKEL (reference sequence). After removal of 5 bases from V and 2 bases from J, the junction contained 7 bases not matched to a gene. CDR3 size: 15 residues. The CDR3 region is CASSSPGQEQETQYF. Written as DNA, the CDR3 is TGTGCCAGCAGCTCTCCGGGACAGGAACAAGAGACCCAGTACTTC.

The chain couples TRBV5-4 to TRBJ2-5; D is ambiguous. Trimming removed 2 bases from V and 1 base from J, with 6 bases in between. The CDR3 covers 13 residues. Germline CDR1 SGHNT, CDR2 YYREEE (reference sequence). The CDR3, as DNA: TGTGCCAGCAGCTTCCGGCCCCAAGAGACCCAGTACTTC. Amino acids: CASSFRPQETQYF.

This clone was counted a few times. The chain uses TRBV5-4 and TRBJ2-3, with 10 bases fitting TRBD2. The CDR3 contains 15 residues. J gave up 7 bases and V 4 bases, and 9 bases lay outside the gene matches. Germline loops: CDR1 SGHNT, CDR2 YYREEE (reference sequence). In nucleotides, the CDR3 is TGTGCCAGCAGCACTCTAGCGGGAGAACGTCATACGCAGTATTTT. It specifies CASSTLAGERHTQYF.

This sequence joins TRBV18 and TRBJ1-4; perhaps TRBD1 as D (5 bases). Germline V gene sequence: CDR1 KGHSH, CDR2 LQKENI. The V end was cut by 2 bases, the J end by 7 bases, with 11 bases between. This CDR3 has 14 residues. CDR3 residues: CASSPGDGLEKLFF. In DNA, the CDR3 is TGTGCCAGCTCACCAGGGGACGGGCTTGAAAAACTGTTTTTT.

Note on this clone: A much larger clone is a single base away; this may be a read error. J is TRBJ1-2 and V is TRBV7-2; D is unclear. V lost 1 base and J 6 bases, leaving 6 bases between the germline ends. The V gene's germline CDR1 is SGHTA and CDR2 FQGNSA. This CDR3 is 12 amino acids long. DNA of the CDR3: TGTGCCAGCAGCTTAGGGCGGGATGGCTACACCTTC. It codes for CASSLGRDGYTF.

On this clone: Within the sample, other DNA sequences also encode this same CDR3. The CDR3 here is CASSISVYGYTF. The CDR3 region has the DNA TGTGCCAGTAGTATATCCGTCTATGGCTACACCTTC. V usage is TRBV19 and J usage is TRBJ1-2, with D uncertain. The CDR3 is 12 amino acids. Trimming took 2 bases from V and 4 from J, leaving 5 bases between them. Germline V gene sequence: CDR1 LNHDA, CDR2 SQIVND (reference sequence).

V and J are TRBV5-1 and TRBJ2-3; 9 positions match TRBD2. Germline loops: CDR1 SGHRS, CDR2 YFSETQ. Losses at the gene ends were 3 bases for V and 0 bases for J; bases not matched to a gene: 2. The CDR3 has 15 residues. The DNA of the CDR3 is TGCGCCAGCAGCTCTAGCGGGGCTAGCACAGATACGCAGTATTTT. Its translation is CASSSSGASTDTQYF.